This TCR beta chain was observed in a study of T cells after yellow fever vaccination. Universal primer sites and UMIs were introduced during 5'RACE template-switching synthesis of TCR cDNA. MiXCR was run by TCRdb on the 5' RACE reads, yielding one entry per CDR3 protein. Of some 350,000 distinct CDR3 sequences listed, 8% to 10% are singletons. A note on this clonotype: Its antigen remains unknown.

Study-level results: A secondary response was less intense yet reached its peak sooner, at day 5 versus 15. In post-booster samples, most primary-vaccination clones reappeared (just under 98% CD4, 70% to 90% CD8).

This specimen was PBMCs, taken on the day of the first yellow fever vaccination. This receptor was taken from a man between 18 and 35 years old who received the YFV17D yellow fever vaccine.

The CDR3: CASSLTGSISYNEQFF. The CDR3 DNA is TGTGCCAGCAGCTTAACGGGTTCCATCTCCTACAATGAGCAGTTCTTC. The chain employs TRBV7-3 and TRBJ2-1; no reliable D call. Germline V gene lookup returns CDR1 SGHTA and CDR2 FQGTGA. The CDR3 runs to 16 residues. With 0 bases removed from V and 0 bases from J, the gap between germline ends came to 9 bases.